Presented here are 13 T cell receptor beta chains from one specimen sequenced in a study of glioma-infiltrating T cells. The iRepertoire nested amplicon-rescue multiplex PCR amplified TCR alpha and beta CDR3s from RNA. A single record per CDR3 protein comes from TCRdb applying MiXCR to the multiplex PCR reads. The sample comprises around 130,000 distinct CDR3 sequences, around 23% of which are singletons, and under 35% rests with the top ten. Sequenced: glioma tissue, nonneoplastic brain tissue, or PBMCs (not recorded which). These receptors were taken from a human donor with low-grade glioma or glioblastoma, undergoing nonglioma brain surgery, or in good health (not recorded which).

In its sample, this clonotype was seen many times. The chain couples TRBV24-1 to TRBJ2-1; 9 positions match TRBD2. The CDR3 is made up of 14 amino acids. V shed 6 bases and J 6 bases; nucleotides not matched to a gene: 5. Germline values: CDR1 KGHDR, CDR2 SFDVKD. In nucleotides, the CDR3 is TGTGCCACCAGTCGCGCGGGGGGGATCAATGAGCAGTTCTTC. The encoded protein is CATSRAGGINEQFF.

This CDR3 is CASRNRGLNQPQHF. The CDR3 nucleotides read TGTGCCAGCAGAAACAGGGGGCTGAATCAGCCCCAGCATTTT. This sequence joins TRBV2 and TRBJ1-5; 9 nucleotides agree with TRBD1. The V gene's germline CDR1 is SNHLY and CDR2 FYNNEI. CDR3 size: 14 residues. Losses at the gene ends were 6 bases for V and 4 bases for J; bases not matched to a gene: 4.

This clonotype was seen many times. V usage is TRBV20-1 and J usage is TRBJ2-7, with TRBD1 matching over 7 bases. The junction had 6 bases not matched to a gene; V was cut back by 4 bases and J by 0 bases. CDR1 is DFQATT, CDR2 SNEGSKA, per germline (reference sequence). This CDR3 contains 14 residues. The CDR3 region is CSATGQESSYEQYV. The CDR3 nucleotides are TGCAGTGCTACCGGACAGGAGAGCTCCTACGAGCAGTACGTC.

In its sample, this clonotype was seen once. The J gene is TRBJ1-2, the V gene TRBV12-3 or TRBV12-4; D remains ambiguous. This CDR3 spans 12 amino acids. V was shortened by 3 bases and J by 8 bases, with 10 bases between the two germline ends. CDR3 protein: CASSFMRDGYTF. The CDR3 coding sequence is TGTGCCAGCAGTTTTATGAGAGACGGCTACACCTTC.

In its sample, this clonotype was seen once. One end of the junction does not line up with germline, which may come from a read error. The chain recombines TRBV7-8 with TRBJ2-1; no firm D call. The CDR3 spans 15 residues. Germline CDR1 reads SGHVS; CDR2 reads FQNEAQ. The CDR3 protein is CASSLVVSSYDEQFF. CDR3 in DNA: TGTGCCAGCAGCTTAGTTGTGAGCTCCTACGATGAGCAGTTCTTC.

This chain uses TRBV10-3 with TRBJ1-5; D not certain. V shed 2 bases and J shed 1 base, with 9 bases lying between them. The CDR3 contains 15 residues. Germline lookup yields CDR1 ENHRY and CDR2 SYGVKD. The CDR3 nucleotides read TGTGCCATCAGTGAGGCGTCTGGGAGCAATCAGCCCCAGCATTTT. Protein sequence: CAISEASGSNQPQHF.

This clonotype was seen ten or more times. J is TRBJ2-7 and V is TRBV6-1; TRBD1 agrees at 8 bases. V gave up 8 bases and J gave up 6 bases; unmatched junction bases: 15. Germline V gene sequence: CDR1 MNHNS, CDR2 SASEGT. The CDR3 totals 15 residues. CDR3 DNA: TGTGCCAGCGGAAAGGACGGGACAGGAAGTGGCGAGCAGTACGTC. Its translation: CASGKDGTGSGEQYV.

This clonotype was observed a handful of times. The chain is built from TRBV24-1 and TRBJ2-1; D gene ambiguous. The CDR3 length is 16 residues. The germline CDR1 and CDR2 sequences are KGHDR and SFDVKD. With 4 bases removed from V and 8 bases from J, the gap between germline ends came to 20 bases. CDR3 coding DNA: TGTGCCACCAGTGACCCTCCCAGCCTAGACGGTGATGAGCAGTTCTTC. Its translation: CATSDPPSLDGDEQFF.

This clonotype was recorded a few times. V usage is TRBV10-3 and J usage is TRBJ2-7; D not resolved. V was cut by 10 bases and J by 0 bases, with 10 bases left in between. The CDR3 length is 12 residues. The germline V gene has CDR1 ENHRY and CDR2 SYGVKD. Written as DNA, the CDR3 is TGTGCCACACATGACGGCTCCTACGAGCAGTACGTC. Protein sequence: CATHDGSYEQYV.

CDR3 coding DNA: TGCAGTGCTACAAAAACTAGCGGGGGAGTCTACAATGAGCAGTTCTTC. This translates into CSATKTSGGVYNEQFF. The chain is built from TRBV20-1 and TRBJ2-1; 11 positions match TRBD2. In germline, CDR1 is DFQATT, CDR2 SNEGSKA (reference sequence). This CDR3 is built from 16 residues. The V and J ends lost 4 bases and 3 bases, in that order; junction bases with no gene match: 8.

This clonotype was seen more than once but under ten times. The rearrangement links TRBV7-6 to TRBJ1-2; weak D call: TRBD1 (6 bases). V lost 0 bases, J lost 8 bases, and 13 bases lay in between. This CDR3 contains 14 residues. Germline lookup yields CDR1 SGHVS and CDR2 FNYEAQ. The CDR3 DNA is TGTGCCAGCAGCTTAGCGGGCGGGGGCCGAGGCTACACCTTC. Its translation is CASSLAGGGRGYTF.

V gene TRBV11-3 combines with J gene TRBJ2-5; 8 positions agree with TRBD2. The CDR3 extends over 14 amino acids. The V gene end was trimmed by 5 bases and the J gene end by 1 base; junction bases not matched to a gene: 3. In germline, CDR1 is SGHNT, CDR2 YENEEA. The CDR3 nucleotides read TGTGCCAGCAGCCCCGGGGGGGTCCAAGAGACCCAGTACTTC. Encoded protein: CASSPGGVQETQYF.

This clonotype has ten or more counts. The chain links TRBV20-1 to TRBJ2-5, with D unresolved. The CDR3 is 14 amino acids. CDR1 DFQATT and CDR2 SNEGSKA come from the germline V gene (reference sequence). V was trimmed by 0 bases and J by 0 bases, leaving 8 bases between them. The CDR3 spells CSARDLADQETQYF. The CDR3 nucleotides are TGCAGTGCTAGAGATCTGGCAGACCAAGAGACCCAGTACTTC.